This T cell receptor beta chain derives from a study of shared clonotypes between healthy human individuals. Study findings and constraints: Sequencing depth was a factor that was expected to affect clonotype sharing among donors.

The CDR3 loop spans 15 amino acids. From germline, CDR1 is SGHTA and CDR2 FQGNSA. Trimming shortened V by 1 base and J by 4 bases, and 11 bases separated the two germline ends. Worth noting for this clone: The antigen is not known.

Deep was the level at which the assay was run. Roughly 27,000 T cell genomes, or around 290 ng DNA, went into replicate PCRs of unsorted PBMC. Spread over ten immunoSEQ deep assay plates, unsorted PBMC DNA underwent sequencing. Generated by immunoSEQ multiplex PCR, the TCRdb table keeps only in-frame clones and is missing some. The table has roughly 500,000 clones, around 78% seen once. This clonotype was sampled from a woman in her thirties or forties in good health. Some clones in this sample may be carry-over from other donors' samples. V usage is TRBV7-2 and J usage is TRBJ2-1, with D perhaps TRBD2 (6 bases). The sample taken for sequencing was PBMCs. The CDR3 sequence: CASSLVVGSYNEQFF. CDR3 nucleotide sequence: TGTGCCAGCAGCTTAGTCGTCGGGAGTTACAATGAGCAGTTCTTC.